This T cell receptor beta chain stems from a study of neurological immune-mediated disorders. TCRdb itself ran the 5' RACE reads through MiXCR, one entry per CDR3 protein. The data show around 130,000 distinct CDR3 sequences, 3% to 3.5% seen once. In this sample, this clonotype turned up many times. Germline loops: CDR1 SGHKS, CDR2 YYEKEE (reference sequence). This CDR3 region has 16 residues. V trimming: 5 bases; J trimming: 2 bases; junction bases outside the gene matches: 11. This rearrangement joins TRBV5-5 to TRBJ2-3, with 7 bases matching TRBD2. This clonotype originated in a woman younger than 45 with multiple sclerosis. The specimen was PBMCs. This CDR3 is CASSGRAGESTDTQYF. The CDR3 nucleotides read TGTGCCAGCAGTGGGCGGGCGGGGGAGTCCACAGATACGCAGTATTTT.